Listed below are T cell receptor beta chains from one sample, sequenced in a study of blood T cell repertoires in COVID-19. Sequenced by immunoSEQ multiplex PCR; TCRdb stores in-frame clones only, minus some. Here the sample spans about 300,000 clones, roughly 82% being singletons. What was sequenced was peripheral blood. These receptors came from a woman aged 45-59 years with acute or convalescent COVID-19. The CDR3 runs from the conserved cysteine through the conserved F or W. D genes are given only for firm matches. Clone size appears in some rows only: once, few, many, or a class for an expanded clone.

j_call v_call clone_size d_call cdr3_nt cdr3_aa
TRBJ1-2 TRBV29-1 - TRBD1 TGCAGCGTTGCCAGGGGGAATGGCTACACCTTC CSVARGNGYTF
TRBJ2-2 TRBV5-4 once - TGTGCCAGCAGTGAGGAGAGGCTTATAGCCGGGGAGCTGTTTTTT CASSEERLIAGELFF
TRBJ1-5 TRBV3-1/TRBV3-2 - - TGTGCCAGCAGCCCCGGGACAACCAATCAGCCCCAGCATTTT CASSPGTTNQPQHF
TRBJ2-2 TRBV7-8 - - TGTGCCAGCAGCTTGTACGGGGTACCGAACACCGGGGAGCTGTTTTTT CASSLYGVPNTGELFF
TRBJ1-5 TRBV27 once - TGTGCCAGCAGTTTATCCTCGGCACACTATAGCAATCAGCCCCAGCATTTT CASSLSSAHYSNQPQHF
TRBJ2-3 TRBV5-1 - TRBD1 TGCGCCAGCAGCTTGGAAGGGACAGGGCGCGATACGCAGTATTTT CASSLEGTGRDTQYF
TRBJ2-1 TRBV24-1 - - TGTGCCACCAGTTTGAGCGGACTAAACAATGAGCAGTTCTTC CATSLSGLNNEQFF
TRBJ2-1 TRBV12-5 - TRBD1 TGTGCTAGTGCCCTTGGACAGGGGGCCTACAATGAGCAGTTCTTC CASALGQGAYNEQFF
TRBJ1-4 TRBV30 - TRBD1 TGTGCCTGGAATAGGGGGCTCGGGGAAAAACTGTTTTTT CAWNRGLGEKLFF
TRBJ1-1 TRBV7-8 - - TGTGCCAGCAGCTTAGCGCGTGGTTTCTCGAACACTGAAGCTTTCTTT CASSLARGFSNTEAFF
TRBJ2-1 TRBV27 - TRBD2 TGTGCCAGCGTGGGGGGCGGGAGGTCCTACAATGAGCAGTTCTTC CASVGGGRSYNEQFF
TRBJ2-6 TRBV7-8 - - TGTGCCAGCAGCTGGGGACACATAACCTCTGGGGCCAACGTCCTGACTTTC CASSWGHITSGANVLTF
TRBJ2-1 TRBV27 - TRBD2 TGTGCCAGCAGTTTTCCCGGGAGGGGCTACAATGAGCAGTTCTTC CASSFPGRGYNEQFF
TRBJ1-4 TRBV9 - - TGTGCCAGCGGCAGGGGTGGGGGTAATGAAAAACTGTTTTTT CASGRGGGNEKLFF
TRBJ1-5 TRBV2 - - TGTGCCAGTACTCGGGTTGGTCAGCCCCAGCATTTT CASTRVGQPQHF
TRBJ2-1 TRBV7-8 once - TGTGCCAGCAGCCTCCTGAGCAATGAGCAGTTCTTC CASSLLSNEQFF